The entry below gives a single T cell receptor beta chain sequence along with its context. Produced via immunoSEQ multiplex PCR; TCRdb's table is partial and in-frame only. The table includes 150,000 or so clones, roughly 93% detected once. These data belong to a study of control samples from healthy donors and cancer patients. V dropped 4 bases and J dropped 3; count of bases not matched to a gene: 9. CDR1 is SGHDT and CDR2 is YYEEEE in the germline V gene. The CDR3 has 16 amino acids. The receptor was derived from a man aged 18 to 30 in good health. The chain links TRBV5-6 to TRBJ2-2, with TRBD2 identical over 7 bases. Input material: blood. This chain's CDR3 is CASSPLGGSDTGELFF. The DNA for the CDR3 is TGTGCCAGCAGCCCATTGGGGGGGTCAGACACCGGGGAGCTGTTTTTT.